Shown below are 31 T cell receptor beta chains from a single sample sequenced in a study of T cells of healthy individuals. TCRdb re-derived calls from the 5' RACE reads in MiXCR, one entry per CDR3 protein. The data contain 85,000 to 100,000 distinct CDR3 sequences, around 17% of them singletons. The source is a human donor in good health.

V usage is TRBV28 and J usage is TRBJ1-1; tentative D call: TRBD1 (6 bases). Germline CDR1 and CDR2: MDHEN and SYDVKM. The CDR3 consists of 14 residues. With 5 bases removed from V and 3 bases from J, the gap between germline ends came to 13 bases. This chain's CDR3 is CASSAATGYTEAFF. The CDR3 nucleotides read TGTGCCAGCAGTGCTGCCACAGGGTACACTGAAGCTTTCTTT.

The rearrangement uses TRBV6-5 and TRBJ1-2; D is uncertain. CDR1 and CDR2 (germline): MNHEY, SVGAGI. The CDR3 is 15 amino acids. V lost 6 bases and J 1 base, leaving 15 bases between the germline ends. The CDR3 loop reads CASRPRRLINYGYTF. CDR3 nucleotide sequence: TGTGCCAGCAGACCTCGACGGCTCATTAACTATGGCTACACCTTC.

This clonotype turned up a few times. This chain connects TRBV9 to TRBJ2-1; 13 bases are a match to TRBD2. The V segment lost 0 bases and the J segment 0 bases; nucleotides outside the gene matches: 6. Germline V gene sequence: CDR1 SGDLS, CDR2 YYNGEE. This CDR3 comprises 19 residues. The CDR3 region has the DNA TGTGCCAGCAGCGTAGGGGGACTAGCGGGACCAGTCTCCTACAATGAGCAGTTCTTC. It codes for CASSVGGLAGPVSYNEQFF.

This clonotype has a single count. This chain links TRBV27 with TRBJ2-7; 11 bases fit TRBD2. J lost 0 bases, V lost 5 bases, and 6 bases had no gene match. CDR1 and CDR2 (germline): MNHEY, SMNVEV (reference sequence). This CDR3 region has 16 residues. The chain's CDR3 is CASSPTSGGSSYEQYF. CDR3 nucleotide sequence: TGTGCCAGCAGTCCTACTAGCGGGGGAAGCTCCTACGAGCAGTACTTC.

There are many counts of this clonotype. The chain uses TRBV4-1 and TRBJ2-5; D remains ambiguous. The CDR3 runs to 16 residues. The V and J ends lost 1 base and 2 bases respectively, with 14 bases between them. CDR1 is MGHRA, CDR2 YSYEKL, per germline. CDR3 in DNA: TGCGCCAGCAGCCAAGCCACCATCCCCTCACAAGAGACCCAGTACTTC. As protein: CASSQATIPSQETQYF.

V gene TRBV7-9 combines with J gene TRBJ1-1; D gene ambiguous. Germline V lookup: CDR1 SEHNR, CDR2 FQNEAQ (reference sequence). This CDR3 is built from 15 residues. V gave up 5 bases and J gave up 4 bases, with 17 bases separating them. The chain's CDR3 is CASSPNWGESTEAFF. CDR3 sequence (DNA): TGTGCCAGCAGCCCGAATTGGGGTGAGAGCACTGAAGCTTTCTTT.

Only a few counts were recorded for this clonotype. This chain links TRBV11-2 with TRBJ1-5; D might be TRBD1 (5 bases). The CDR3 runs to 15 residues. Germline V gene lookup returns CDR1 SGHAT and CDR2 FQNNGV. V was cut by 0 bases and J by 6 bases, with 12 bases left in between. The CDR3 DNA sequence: TGTGCCAGCAGCTTAGATAGGGGCTCCAGTCAGCCCCAGCATTTT. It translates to CASSLDRGSSQPQHF.

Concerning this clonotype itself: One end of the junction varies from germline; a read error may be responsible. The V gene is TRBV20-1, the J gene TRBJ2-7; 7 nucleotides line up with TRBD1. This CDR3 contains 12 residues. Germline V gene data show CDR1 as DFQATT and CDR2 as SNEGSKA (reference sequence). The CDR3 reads CSNDPRNRGRSF. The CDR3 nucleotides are TGCAGTAACGATCCCCGAAACAGGGGAAGGTCCTTC.

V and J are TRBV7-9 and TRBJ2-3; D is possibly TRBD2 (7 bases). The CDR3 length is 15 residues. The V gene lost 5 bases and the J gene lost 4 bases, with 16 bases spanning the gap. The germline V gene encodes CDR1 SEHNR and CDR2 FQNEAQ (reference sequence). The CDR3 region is CASSPWGGPSDTQYF. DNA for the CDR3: TGTGCCAGCAGCCCGTGGGGGGGCCCATCAGATACGCAGTATTTT. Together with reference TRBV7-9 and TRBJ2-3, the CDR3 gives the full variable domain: DTGVSQNPRHKITKRGQNVTFRCDPISEHNRLYWYRQTLGQGPEFLTYFQNEAQLEKSRLLSDRFSAERPKGSFSTLEIQRTEQGDSAMYLCASSPWGGPSDTQYFGPGTRLTVL.

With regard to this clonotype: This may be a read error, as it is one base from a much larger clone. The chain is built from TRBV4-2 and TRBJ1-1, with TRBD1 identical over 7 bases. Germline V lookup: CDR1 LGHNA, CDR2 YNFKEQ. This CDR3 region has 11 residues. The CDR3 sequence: CVSSTTGVAFF. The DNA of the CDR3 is TGTGTCAGCAGCACCACAGGGGTCGCTTTCTTT.

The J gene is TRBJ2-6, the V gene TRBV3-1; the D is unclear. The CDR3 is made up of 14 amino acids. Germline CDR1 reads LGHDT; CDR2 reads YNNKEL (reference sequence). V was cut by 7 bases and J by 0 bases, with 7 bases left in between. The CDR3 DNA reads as TGTGCCAGCAAAACAGCCTCTGGGGCCAACGTCCTGACTTTC. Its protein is CASKTASGANVLTF.

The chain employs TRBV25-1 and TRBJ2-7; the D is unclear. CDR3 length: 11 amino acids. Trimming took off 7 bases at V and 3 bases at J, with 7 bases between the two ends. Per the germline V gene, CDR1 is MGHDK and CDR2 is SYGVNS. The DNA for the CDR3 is TGTGCCAGCAAAGACTTCTACGAGCAGTACTTC. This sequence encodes CASKDFYEQYF.

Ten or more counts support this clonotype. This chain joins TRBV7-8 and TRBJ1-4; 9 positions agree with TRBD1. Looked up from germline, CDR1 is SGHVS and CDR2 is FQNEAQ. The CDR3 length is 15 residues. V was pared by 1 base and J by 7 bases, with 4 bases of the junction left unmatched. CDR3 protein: CASSLGRDRVEKLFF. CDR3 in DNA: TGTGCCAGCAGCTTAGGACGGGACAGGGTTGAAAAACTGTTTTTT.

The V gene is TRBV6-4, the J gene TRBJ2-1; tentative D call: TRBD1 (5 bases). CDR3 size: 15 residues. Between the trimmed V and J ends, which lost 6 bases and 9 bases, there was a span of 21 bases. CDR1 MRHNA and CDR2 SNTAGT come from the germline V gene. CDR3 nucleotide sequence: TGTGCCAGCAGCGAAGTGGCAGGGCAGGGCGTTGAGCAGTTCTTC. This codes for CASSEVAGQGVEQFF.

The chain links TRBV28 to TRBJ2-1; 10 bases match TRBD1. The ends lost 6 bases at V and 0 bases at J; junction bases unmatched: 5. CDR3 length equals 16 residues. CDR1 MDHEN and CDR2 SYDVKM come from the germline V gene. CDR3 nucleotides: TGTGCCAGCAGACCGGACAGGGGGGTCTCCTACAATGAGCAGTTCTTC. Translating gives CASRPDRGVSYNEQFF.

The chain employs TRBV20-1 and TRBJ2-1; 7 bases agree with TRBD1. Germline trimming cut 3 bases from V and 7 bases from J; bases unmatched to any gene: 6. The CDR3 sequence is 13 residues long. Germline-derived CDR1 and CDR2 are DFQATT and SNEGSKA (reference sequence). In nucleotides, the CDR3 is TGCAGTGCTAGGTTGGACAGGCAGAATGAGCAGTTCTTC. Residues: CSARLDRQNEQFF.

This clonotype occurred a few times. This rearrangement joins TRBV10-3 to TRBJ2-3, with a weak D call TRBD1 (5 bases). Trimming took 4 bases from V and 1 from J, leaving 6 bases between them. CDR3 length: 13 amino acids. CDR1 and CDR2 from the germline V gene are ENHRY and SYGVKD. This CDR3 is CAISGQRTDTQYF. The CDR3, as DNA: TGTGCCATCAGTGGACAGCGCACAGATACGCAGTATTTT.

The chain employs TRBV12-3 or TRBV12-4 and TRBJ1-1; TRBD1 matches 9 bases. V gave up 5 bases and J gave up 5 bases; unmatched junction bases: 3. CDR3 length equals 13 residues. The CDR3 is CASSTGGWTEAFF. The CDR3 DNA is TGTGCCAGCAGTACAGGGGGCTGGACTGAAGCTTTCTTT.

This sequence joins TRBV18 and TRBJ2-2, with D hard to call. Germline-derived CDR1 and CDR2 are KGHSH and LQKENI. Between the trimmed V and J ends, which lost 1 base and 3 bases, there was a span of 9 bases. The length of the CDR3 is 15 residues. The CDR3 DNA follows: TGTGCCAGCTCACCACAGATATCGGACACCGGGGAGCTGTTTTTT. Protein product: CASSPQISDTGELFF.

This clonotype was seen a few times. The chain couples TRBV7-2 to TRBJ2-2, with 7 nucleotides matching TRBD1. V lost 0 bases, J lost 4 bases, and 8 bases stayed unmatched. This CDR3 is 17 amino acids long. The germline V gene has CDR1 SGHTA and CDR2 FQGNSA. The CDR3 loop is CASSLAPQGSITGELFF. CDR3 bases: TGTGCCAGCAGCTTAGCCCCACAGGGGTCAATCACCGGGGAGCTGTTTTTT.

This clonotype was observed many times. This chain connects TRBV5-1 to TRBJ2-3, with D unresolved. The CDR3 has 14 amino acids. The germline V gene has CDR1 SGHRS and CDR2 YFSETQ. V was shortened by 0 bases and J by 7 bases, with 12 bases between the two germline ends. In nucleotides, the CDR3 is TGCGCCAGCAGCTTGGACACGACTGCTTATACGCAGTATTTT. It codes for CASSLDTTAYTQYF.

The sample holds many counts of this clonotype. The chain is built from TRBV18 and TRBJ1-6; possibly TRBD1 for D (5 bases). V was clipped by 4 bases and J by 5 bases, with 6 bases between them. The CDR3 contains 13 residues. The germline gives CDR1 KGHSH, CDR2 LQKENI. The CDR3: CASSQTDNSPLHF. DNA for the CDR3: TGTGCCAGCTCACAGACAGATAATTCACCCCTCCACTTT. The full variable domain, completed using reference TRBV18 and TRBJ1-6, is NAGVMQNPRHLVRRRGQEARLRCSPMKGHSHVYWYRQLPEEGLKFMVYLQKENIIDESGMPKERFSAEFPKEGPSILRIQQVVRGDSAAYFCASSQTDNSPLHFGNGTRLTVT.

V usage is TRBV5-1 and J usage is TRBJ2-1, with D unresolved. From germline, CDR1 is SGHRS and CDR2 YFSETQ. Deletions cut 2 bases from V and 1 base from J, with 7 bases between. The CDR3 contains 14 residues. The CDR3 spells CASSFMGSYNEQFF. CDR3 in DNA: TGCGCCAGCAGCTTCATGGGATCCTACAATGAGCAGTTCTTC. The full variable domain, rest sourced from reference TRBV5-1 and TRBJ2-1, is KAGVTQTPRYLIKTRGQQVTLSCSPISGHRSVSWYQQTPGQGLQFLFEYFSETQRNKGNFPGRFSGRQFSNSRSEMNVSTLELGDSALYLCASSFMGSYNEQFFGPGTRLTVL.

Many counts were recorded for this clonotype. CDR3 in DNA: TGCGCCAGCAGCCAACTAACAGGGGCCGGGGAGCTGTTTTTT. Its translation is CASSQLTGAGELFF. The rearrangement joins TRBV4-3 to TRBJ2-2; 7 bases match TRBD1. The CDR3 contains 14 residues. Germline V CDR1 and CDR2: LGHNA, YSLEER. V lost 2 bases and J lost 6; bases outside the gene matches: 3.

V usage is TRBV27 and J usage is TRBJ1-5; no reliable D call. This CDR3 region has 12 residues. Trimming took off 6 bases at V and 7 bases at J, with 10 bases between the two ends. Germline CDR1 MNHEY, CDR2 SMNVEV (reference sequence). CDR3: CASSLNGQPQHF. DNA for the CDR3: TGTGCCAGCAGCCTGAACGGACAGCCCCAGCATTTT.

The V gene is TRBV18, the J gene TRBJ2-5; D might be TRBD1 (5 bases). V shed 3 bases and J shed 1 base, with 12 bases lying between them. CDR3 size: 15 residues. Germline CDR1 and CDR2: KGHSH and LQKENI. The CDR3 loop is CASSPRRTSQETQYF. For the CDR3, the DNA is TGTGCCAGCTCACCGCGTCGGACAAGCCAAGAGACCCAGTACTTC.

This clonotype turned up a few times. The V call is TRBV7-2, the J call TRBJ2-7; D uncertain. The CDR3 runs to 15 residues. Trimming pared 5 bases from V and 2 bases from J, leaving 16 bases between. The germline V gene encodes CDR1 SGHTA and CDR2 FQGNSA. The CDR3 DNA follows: TGTGCCAGCAGCCTGGTCAGAGTCACCCCCTACGAGCAGTACTTC. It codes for CASSLVRVTPYEQYF.

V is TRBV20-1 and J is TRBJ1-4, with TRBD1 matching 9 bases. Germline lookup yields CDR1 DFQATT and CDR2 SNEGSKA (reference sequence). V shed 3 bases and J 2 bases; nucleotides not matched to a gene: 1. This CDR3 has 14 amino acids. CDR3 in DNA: TGCAGTGCTAGGGGGACAGGGACTAATGAAAAACTGTTTTTT. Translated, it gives CSARGTGTNEKLFF.

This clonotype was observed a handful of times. The CDR3 loop reads CASSPPPGTYAIQETQYF. The CDR3 DNA reads TGTGCCAGCAGCCCCCCCCCCGGGACATACGCAATTCAAGAGACCCAGTACTTC. The chain joins TRBV7-2 to TRBJ2-5; TRBD1 might be the D (6 bases). The V gene's germline CDR1 is SGHTA and CDR2 FQGNSA. The CDR3 totals 18 residues. The germline V and J ends were trimmed by 5 bases and 2 bases, with 24 bases remaining between them. Complete variable domain (other parts from reference TRBV7-2 and TRBJ2-5): GAGVSQSPSNKVTEKGKDVELRCDPISGHTALYWYRQSLGQGLEFLIYFQGNSAPDKSGLPSDRFSAERTGGSVSTLTIQRTQQEDSAVYLCASSPPPGTYAIQETQYFGPGTRLLVL.

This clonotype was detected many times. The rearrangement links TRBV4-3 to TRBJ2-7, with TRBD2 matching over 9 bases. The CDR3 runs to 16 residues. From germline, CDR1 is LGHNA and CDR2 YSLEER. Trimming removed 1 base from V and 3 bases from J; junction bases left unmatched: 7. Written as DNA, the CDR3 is TGCGCCAGCAGCCAAGCGGTGGCTAGCGGGAACTACGAGCAGTACTTC. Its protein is CASSQAVASGNYEQYF.

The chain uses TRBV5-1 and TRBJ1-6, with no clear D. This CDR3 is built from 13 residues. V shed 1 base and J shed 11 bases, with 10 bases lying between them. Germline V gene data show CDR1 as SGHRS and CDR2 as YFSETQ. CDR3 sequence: CASSLNVDPPLHF. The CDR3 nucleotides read TGCGCCAGCAGCTTGAATGTGGATCCACCCCTCCACTTT. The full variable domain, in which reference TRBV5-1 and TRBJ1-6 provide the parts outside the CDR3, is KAGVTQTPRYLIKTRGQQVTLSCSPISGHRSVSWYQQTPGQGLQFLFEYFSETQRNKGNFPGRFSGRQFSNSRSEMNVSTLELGDSALYLCASSLNVDPPLHFGNGTRLTVT.